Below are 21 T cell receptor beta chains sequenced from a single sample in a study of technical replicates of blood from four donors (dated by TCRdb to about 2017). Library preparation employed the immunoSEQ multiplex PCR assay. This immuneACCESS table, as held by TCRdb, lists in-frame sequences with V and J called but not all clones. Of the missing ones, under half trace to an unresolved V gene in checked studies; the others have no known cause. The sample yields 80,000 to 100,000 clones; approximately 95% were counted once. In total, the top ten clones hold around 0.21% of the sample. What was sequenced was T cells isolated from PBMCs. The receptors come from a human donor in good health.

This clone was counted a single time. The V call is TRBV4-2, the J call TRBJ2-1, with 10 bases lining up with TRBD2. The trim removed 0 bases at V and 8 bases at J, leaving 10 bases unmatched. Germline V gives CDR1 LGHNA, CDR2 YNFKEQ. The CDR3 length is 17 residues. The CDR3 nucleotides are TGTGCCAGCAGCCAAGAAGTCAGGGGGACTAGCGTAGATGAGCAGTTCTTC. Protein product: CASSQEVRGTSVDEQFF.

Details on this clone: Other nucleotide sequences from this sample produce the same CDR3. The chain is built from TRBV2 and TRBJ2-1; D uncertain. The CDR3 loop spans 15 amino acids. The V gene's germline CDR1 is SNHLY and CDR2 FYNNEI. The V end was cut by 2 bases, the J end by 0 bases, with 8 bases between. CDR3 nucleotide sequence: TGTGCCAGCAGTGAACGCGGTAGCTCCTACAATGAGCAGTTCTTC. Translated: CASSERGSSYNEQFF.

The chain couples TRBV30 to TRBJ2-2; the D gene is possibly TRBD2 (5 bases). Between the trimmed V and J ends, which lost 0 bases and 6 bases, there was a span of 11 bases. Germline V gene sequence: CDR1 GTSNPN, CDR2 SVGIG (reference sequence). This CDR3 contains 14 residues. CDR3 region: CAWSVWTSAGELFF. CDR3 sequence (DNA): TGTGCCTGGAGTGTATGGACTTCCGCCGGGGAGCTGTTTTTT.

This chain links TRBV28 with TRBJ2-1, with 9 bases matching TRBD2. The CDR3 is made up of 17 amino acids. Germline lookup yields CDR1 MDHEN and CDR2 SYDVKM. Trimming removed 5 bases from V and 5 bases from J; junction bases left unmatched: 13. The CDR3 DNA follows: TGTGCCAGCAGTCCACCGCCAGGACTAGCGCCGAACAATGAGCAGTTCTTC. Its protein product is CASSPPPGLAPNNEQFF.

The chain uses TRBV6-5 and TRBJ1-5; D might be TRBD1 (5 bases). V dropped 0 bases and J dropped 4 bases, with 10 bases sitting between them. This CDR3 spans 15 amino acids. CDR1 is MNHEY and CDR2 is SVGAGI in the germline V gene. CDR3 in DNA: TGTGCCAGCAGTTACTCCCAGGGAAGGAATCAGCCCCAGCATTTT. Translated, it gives CASSYSQGRNQPQHF.

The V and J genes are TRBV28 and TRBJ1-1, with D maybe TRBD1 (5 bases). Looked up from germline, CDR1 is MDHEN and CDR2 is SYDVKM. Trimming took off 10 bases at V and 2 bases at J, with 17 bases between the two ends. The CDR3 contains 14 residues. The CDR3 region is CATTPGGVNTEAFF. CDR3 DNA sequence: TGTGCCACCACCCCTGGGGGGGTAAACACTGAAGCTTTCTTT.

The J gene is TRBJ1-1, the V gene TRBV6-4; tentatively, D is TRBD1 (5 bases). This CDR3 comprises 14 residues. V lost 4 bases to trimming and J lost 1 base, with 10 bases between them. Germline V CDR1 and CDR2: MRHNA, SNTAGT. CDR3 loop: CASSAGHKNTEAFF. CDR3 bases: TGTGCCAGCAGTGCTGGACACAAGAACACTGAAGCTTTCTTT.

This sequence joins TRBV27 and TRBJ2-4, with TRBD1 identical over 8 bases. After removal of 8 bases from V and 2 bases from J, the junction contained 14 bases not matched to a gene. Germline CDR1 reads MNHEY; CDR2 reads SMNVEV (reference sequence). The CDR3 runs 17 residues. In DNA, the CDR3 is TGTGCCAGCGCCCACAGGGGGTTTGTGGGAACCAAAAACATTCAGTACTTC. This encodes CASAHRGFVGTKNIQYF.

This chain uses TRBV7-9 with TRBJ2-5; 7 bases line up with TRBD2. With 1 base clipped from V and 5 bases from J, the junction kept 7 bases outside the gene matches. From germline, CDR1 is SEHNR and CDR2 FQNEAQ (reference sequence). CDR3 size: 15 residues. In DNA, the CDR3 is TGTGCCAGCAGCTTAGGGCGCGGGGGACTCGAGACCCAGTACTTC. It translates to CASSLGRGGLETQYF.

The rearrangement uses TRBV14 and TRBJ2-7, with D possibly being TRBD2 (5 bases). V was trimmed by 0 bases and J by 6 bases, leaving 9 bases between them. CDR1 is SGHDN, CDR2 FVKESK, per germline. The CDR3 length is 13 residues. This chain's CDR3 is CASSQEGGSEQYF. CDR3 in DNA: TGTGCCAGCAGCCAAGAAGGTGGGAGCGAGCAGTACTTC.

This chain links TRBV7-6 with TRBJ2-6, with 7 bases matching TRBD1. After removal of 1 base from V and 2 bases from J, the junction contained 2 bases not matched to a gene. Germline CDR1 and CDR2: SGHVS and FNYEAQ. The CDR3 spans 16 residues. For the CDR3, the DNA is TGTGCCAGCAGCTTAGGAAGGGGGCCTGGGGCCAACGTCCTGACTTTC. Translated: CASSLGRGPGANVLTF.

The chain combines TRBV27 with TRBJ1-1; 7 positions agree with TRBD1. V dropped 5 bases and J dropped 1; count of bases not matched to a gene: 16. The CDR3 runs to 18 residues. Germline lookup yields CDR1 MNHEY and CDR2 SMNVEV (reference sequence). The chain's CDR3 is CASSKRTGVDWGNTEAFF. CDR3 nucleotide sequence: TGTGCCAGCAGTAAACGAACAGGGGTTGATTGGGGGAACACTGAAGCTTTCTTT.

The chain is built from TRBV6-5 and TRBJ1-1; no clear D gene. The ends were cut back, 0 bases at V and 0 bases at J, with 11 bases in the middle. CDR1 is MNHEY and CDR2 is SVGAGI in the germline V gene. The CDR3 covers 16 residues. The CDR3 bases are TGTGCCAGCAGTTACTCAGCACTACATCTGAACACTGAAGCTTTCTTT. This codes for CASSYSALHLNTEAFF.

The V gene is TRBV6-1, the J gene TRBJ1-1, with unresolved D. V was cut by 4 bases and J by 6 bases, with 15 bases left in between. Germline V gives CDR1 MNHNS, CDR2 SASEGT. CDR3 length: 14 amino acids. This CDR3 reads CASSGRQSPAEAFF. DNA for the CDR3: TGTGCCAGCAGTGGCAGGCAGTCTCCCGCTGAAGCTTTCTTT.

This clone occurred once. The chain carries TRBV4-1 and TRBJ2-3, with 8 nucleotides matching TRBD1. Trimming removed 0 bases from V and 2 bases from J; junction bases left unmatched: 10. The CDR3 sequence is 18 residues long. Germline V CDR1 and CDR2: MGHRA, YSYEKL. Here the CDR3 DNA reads TGCGCCAGCAGCCAAGAAGTGGGACAGGTTCTATTCACAGATACGCAGTATTTT. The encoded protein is CASSQEVGQVLFTDTQYF.

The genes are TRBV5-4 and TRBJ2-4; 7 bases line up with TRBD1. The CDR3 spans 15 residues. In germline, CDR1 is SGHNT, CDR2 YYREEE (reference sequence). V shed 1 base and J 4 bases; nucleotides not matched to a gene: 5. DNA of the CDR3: TGTGCCAGCAGCTTGTCCGGGACAGATAAAAACATTCAGTACTTC. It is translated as CASSLSGTDKNIQYF. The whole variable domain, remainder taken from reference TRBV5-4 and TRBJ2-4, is ETGVTQSPTHLIKTRGQQVTLRCSSQSGHNTVSWYQQALGQGPQFIFQYYREEENGRGNFPPRFSGLQFPNYSSELNVNALELDDSALYLCASSLSGTDKNIQYFGAGTRLSVL.

The CDR3 nucleotides are TGTGCCAGCAGTTCCCCGGGACAGGGGCCGGGGCCCCAGTACTTC. Translating gives CASSSPGQGPGPQYF. The rearrangement links TRBV27 to TRBJ2-5, with TRBD1 identical over 10 bases. Trimming at V came to 4 bases and at J to 9 bases, leaving 11 bases not matched to a gene. CDR1 is MNHEY and CDR2 is SMNVEV in the germline V gene (reference sequence). This CDR3 comprises 15 residues.

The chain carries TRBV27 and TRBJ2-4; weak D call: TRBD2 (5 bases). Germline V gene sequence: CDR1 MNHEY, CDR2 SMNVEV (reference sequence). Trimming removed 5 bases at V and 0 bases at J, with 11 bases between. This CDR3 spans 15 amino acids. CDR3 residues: CASSVSGLAKNIQYF. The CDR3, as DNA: TGTGCCAGCAGTGTCTCGGGGTTAGCCAAAAACATTCAGTACTTC.

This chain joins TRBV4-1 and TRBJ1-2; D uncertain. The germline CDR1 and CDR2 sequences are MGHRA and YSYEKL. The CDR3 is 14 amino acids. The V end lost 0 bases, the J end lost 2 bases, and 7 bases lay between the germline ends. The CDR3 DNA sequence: TGCGCCAGCAGCCAAGAGCCGGGGAACTATGGCTACACCTTC. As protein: CASSQEPGNYGYTF.

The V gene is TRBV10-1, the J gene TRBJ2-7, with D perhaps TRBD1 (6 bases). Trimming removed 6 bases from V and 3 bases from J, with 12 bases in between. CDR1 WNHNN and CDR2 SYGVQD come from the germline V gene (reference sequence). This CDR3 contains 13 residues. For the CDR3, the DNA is TGCGCCAGCAGCCTACAGGGCTTCTACGAGCAGTACTTC. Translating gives CASSLQGFYEQYF.

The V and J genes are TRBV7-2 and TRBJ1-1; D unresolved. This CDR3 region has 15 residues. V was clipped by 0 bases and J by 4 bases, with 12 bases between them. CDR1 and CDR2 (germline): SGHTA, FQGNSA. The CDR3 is CASSLAFRGGTEAFF. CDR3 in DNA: TGTGCCAGCAGCTTAGCGTTTCGGGGTGGCACTGAAGCTTTCTTT.